The 23 T cell receptor beta chains below all came from one sample that was sequenced in a study of neurological immune-mediated disorders. One entry per CDR3 protein results from TCRdb running MiXCR on the 5' RACE reads. Among around 66,000 distinct CDR3 sequences listed, around 5% were seen once. Source material: PBMCs. These TCRs come from a woman between 25 and 40 years old with multiple sclerosis.

This clonotype was counted many times. V usage is TRBV20-1 and J usage is TRBJ2-2; D might be TRBD2 (6 bases). V was pared by 1 base and J by 3 bases, with 12 bases between. CDR1 is DFQATT and CDR2 is SNEGSKA in the germline V gene (reference sequence). The length of the CDR3 is 15 residues. The CDR3 protein is CSARGRLGHTGELFF. In nucleotides, the CDR3 is TGCAGTGCTAGAGGACGACTAGGTCACACCGGGGAGCTGTTTTTT.

This clonotype has at least ten counts. The CDR3, as DNA: TGTGCCAGCAGTGAATCGGGGAAACCCCACGAGGGCTACACCTTC. Protein: CASSESGKPHEGYTF. This sequence joins TRBV6-1 and TRBJ1-2, with D uncertain. This CDR3 has 15 amino acids. CDR1 and CDR2 (germline): MNHNS, SASEGT. The V gene lost 2 bases and the J gene lost 8 bases, with 18 bases spanning the gap.

About this clonotype itself: The germline gene is not matched at one end of the junction; a read error may be the cause. This sequence joins TRBV5-1 and TRBJ1-2; 10 nucleotides match TRBD1. Germline lookup yields CDR1 SGHRS and CDR2 YFSETQ. The CDR3 consists of 14 residues. The CDR3 region is CASSLGDRGYGYTF. Here the CDR3 DNA reads TGCGCCAGTAGCTTGGGGGACAGGGGCTATGGCTACACCTTC.

The chain recombines TRBV18 with TRBJ2-2; D remains ambiguous. CDR3 size: 12 residues. Germline CDR1 reads KGHSH; CDR2 reads LQKENI. With 2 bases removed from V and 3 bases from J, the gap between germline ends came to 1 base. The CDR3 region is CASSPDTGELFF. As DNA, the CDR3 is TGTGCCAGCTCACCAGACACCGGGGAGCTGTTTTTT.

This clonotype was recorded at least ten times. CDR3 bases: TGTGCCAGCAGCACGTTTACAAATGAGCAGTTCTTC. It yields the protein CASSTFTNEQFF. The chain combines TRBV9 with TRBJ2-1; unclear D gene. Looked up from germline, CDR1 is SGDLS and CDR2 is YYNGEE. This CDR3 spans 12 amino acids. Deletions cut 4 bases from V and 7 bases from J, with 9 bases between.

This clonotype was observed many times. The chain joins TRBV5-6 to TRBJ1-2, with TRBD1 matching over 7 bases. This CDR3 is built from 14 residues. V shed 4 bases and J 1 base; nucleotides not matched to a gene: 4. Germline assignment: CDR1 SGHDT and CDR2 YYEEEE. The CDR3: CASSQQGINYGYTF. In DNA form, the CDR3 reads TGTGCCAGCAGCCAACAGGGGATTAACTATGGCTACACCTTC.

A remark on this clonotype: One base away lies a much larger clone, so this may be a sequencing read error. This chain connects TRBV5-6 to TRBJ2-1, with D unclear. The CDR3 has 12 amino acids. The V gene's germline CDR1 is SGHDT and CDR2 YYEEEE. The DNA of the CDR3 is TGTGCCAACAGCTTTTGGTACAATGAGCAGTTCTTC. Protein: CANSFWYNEQFF.

This clonotype has more than one count but fewer than ten. The chain uses TRBV20-1 and TRBJ1-3, with D unresolved. Trimming removed 0 bases at V and 0 bases at J, with 15 bases between. CDR1 DFQATT and CDR2 SNEGSKA come from the germline V gene (reference sequence). The CDR3 loop spans 17 amino acids. In nucleotides, the CDR3 is TGCAGTGCTAGAGACCGGCGGGTCCAAAGCTCTGGAAACACCATATATTTT. Translation: CSARDRRVQSSGNTIYF.

This clonotype has a count of ten or more. The gene calls are TRBV12-3 or TRBV12-4 and TRBJ2-7; tentatively, D is TRBD1 or TRBD2 (5 bases each). The CDR3 sequence is 13 residues long. V was trimmed by 5 bases and J by 6 bases, leaving 14 bases between them. The CDR3: CASSIRPGGEQYF. CDR3 coding DNA: TGTGCCAGCAGTATACGCCCTGGGGGCGAGCAGTACTTC.

The sample holds many counts of this clonotype. This sequence joins TRBV15 and TRBJ2-3; tentatively, D is TRBD1 (6 bases). Germline CDR1 reads LNHNV; CDR2 reads YYDKDF (reference sequence). V dropped 2 bases and J dropped 1 base, with 16 bases sitting between them. The CDR3 contains 17 residues. CDR3 coding DNA: TGTGCCACCAGCAGAAAAAGACAGGCTCTGGGCACAGATACGCAGTATTTT. Its protein is CATSRKRQALGTDTQYF.

This rearrangement joins TRBV20-1 to TRBJ2-2, with 7 bases that match TRBD1. The V gene's germline CDR1 is DFQATT and CDR2 SNEGSKA (reference sequence). The CDR3 consists of 13 residues. The J segment lost 7 bases and the V segment lost 0 bases, leaving 2 bases of the junction unmatched. CDR3 sequence (DNA): TGCAGTGCTAGAGACAGACAGGGCGGGGAGCTGTTTTTT. The encoded protein is CSARDRQGGELFF.

This clonotype has a count of ten or more. The V gene is TRBV20-1, the J gene TRBJ2-3; D might be TRBD2 (5 bases). The germline V gene encodes CDR1 DFQATT and CDR2 SNEGSKA (reference sequence). The CDR3 contains 15 residues. V lost 6 bases, J lost 4 bases, and 20 bases lay in between. Here the CDR3 DNA reads TGCAGTGCCGAGTCTCCGGGATCAGACCCAGATACGCAGTATTTT. This translates into CSAESPGSDPDTQYF.

The table lists this clonotype with a few counts. The chain couples TRBV3-1 to TRBJ2-7; D not certain. The CDR3 loop spans 14 amino acids. The germline gives CDR1 LGHDT, CDR2 YNNKEL (reference sequence). Trimming stripped 0 bases from V and 7 bases from J, with 13 bases between. As DNA, the CDR3 is TGTGCCAGCAGCCAAGAGGCCTGGGCAAAGGAGCAGTACTTC. Its translation: CASSQEAWAKEQYF.

This clonotype was observed at least ten times. The chain employs TRBV5-6 and TRBJ2-5; D is perhaps TRBD1 or TRBD2 (5 bases each). The CDR3 runs 15 residues. V lost 1 base to trimming and J lost 3 bases, with 13 bases between them. CDR1 and CDR2 (germline): SGHDT, YYEEEE. The CDR3 protein is CASSLTPGPKETQYF. The CDR3 region has the DNA TGTGCCAGCAGCTTGACTCCGGGACCTAAAGAGACCCAGTACTTC.

The genes are TRBV6-6 and TRBJ2-1; 8 bases align to TRBD2. Trimming removed 6 bases from V and 0 bases from J; junction bases left unmatched: 7. Germline CDR1 is MNHNY and CDR2 is SVGAGI (reference sequence). The CDR3 extends over 16 amino acids. The CDR3 nucleotides are TGTGCCAGCAGCGGAACGGGGGGGTACTCCTACAATGAGCAGTTCTTC. Translating it yields CASSGTGGYSYNEQFF.

This clonotype was recorded at least ten times. This chain joins TRBV5-1 and TRBJ2-1; 12 positions match TRBD2. V lost 0 bases to trimming and J lost 6 bases; unmatched junction nucleotides: 4. This CDR3 is built from 16 residues. Germline CDR1 is SGHRS and CDR2 is YFSETQ. The chain's CDR3 is CASSLVTSGGLNEQFF. In DNA, the CDR3 is TGCGCCAGCAGCTTGGTGACTAGCGGGGGCCTCAATGAGCAGTTCTTC.

This clonotype was picked up a small number of times. The rearrangement joins TRBV20-1 to TRBJ1-4, with TRBD1 as a possible D gene (5 bases). CDR3 size: 11 residues. Trimming removed 0 bases at V and 16 bases at J, with 12 bases between. Per germline, CDR1 DFQATT and CDR2 SNEGSKA (reference sequence). The CDR3 nucleotides read TGCAGTGCTAGAGATCTGCGGGGCCGGTTTTTT. It specifies CSARDLRGRFF.

This clonotype was seen repeatedly, ten times or more. The chain combines TRBV7-2 with TRBJ1-5; D is uncertain. The CDR3 has 13 amino acids. Germline assignment: CDR1 SGHTA and CDR2 FQGNSA. Trimming took off 1 base at V and 3 bases at J, with 4 bases between the two ends. CDR3 region: CASSLVVNQPQHF. The CDR3, as DNA: TGTGCCAGCAGCTTAGTGGTCAATCAGCCCCAGCATTTT.

Ten or more counts support this clonotype. J is TRBJ1-1 and V is TRBV5-1, with D unresolved. Trimming pared 4 bases from V and 1 base from J, leaving 14 bases between. There are 15 residues in the CDR3. Per germline, CDR1 SGHRS and CDR2 YFSETQ. Here the CDR3 DNA reads TGCGCCAGCAGCCCCGCGCAACGATCGAACACTGAAGCTTTCTTT. It is translated as CASSPAQRSNTEAFF.

This clonotype was recorded a few times. Germline and junction disagree at one end, which may indicate a read error. The J gene is TRBJ1-6, the V gene TRBV10-2; no clear D gene. The CDR3 has 16 amino acids. Germline V gene sequence: CDR1 WSHSY, CDR2 SAAADI. The CDR3 here is CASSDVGSSYNSPLNF. The CDR3, as DNA: TGCGCCAGCAGTGACGTAGGTTCCTCCTATAATTCACCCCTCAACTTT.

This CDR3 is CASSFYPKYPHQETQYF. CDR3 coding DNA: TGTGCCAGCAGCTTTTATCCCAAGTACCCTCACCAAGAGACCCAGTACTTC. The V call is TRBV5-6, the J call TRBJ2-5; D remains unclear. Trimming left V 2 bases short and J 0 bases short, with 17 bases between. Germline CDR1 reads SGHDT; CDR2 reads YYEEEE. The CDR3 has 17 residues.

The sample holds a few counts of this clonotype. The rearrangement links TRBV15 to TRBJ1-2; D perhaps matches TRBD1 (5 bases). The CDR3 loop spans 14 amino acids. V was shortened by 5 bases and J by 7 bases, with 17 bases between the two germline ends. Germline V gene sequence: CDR1 LNHNV, CDR2 YYDKDF (reference sequence). The CDR3 protein is CATSGGDSFSGYTF. The CDR3 DNA reads TGTGCCACCAGCGGGGGAGACAGTTTTAGTGGCTACACCTTC.

This clonotype has ten or more counts. This chain links TRBV12-3 or TRBV12-4 with TRBJ2-7; 8 bases are shared with TRBD1. Trimming took 6 bases from V and 6 from J; bases not matched to a gene: 10. This CDR3 has 14 residues. CDR3 in amino acids: CASRVSGTGSEQYF. The CDR3 coding sequence is TGTGCCAGCAGAGTTAGTGGGACAGGATCCGAGCAGTACTTC.